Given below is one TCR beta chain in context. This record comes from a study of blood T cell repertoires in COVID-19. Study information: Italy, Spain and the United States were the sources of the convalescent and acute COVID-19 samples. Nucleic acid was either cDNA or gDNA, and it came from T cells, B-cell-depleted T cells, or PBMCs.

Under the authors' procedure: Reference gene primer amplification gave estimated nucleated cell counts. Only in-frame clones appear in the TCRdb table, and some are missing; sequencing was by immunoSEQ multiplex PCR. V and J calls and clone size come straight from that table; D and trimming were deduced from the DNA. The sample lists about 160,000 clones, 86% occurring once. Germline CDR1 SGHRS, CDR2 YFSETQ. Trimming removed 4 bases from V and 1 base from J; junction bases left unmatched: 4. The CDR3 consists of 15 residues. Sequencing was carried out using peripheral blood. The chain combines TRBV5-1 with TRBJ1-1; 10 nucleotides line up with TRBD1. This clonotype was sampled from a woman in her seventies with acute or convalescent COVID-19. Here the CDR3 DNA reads TGCGCCAGCAGCGAGCGGGACAGGGGGAACACTGAAGCTTTCTTT. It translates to CASSERDRGNTEAFF. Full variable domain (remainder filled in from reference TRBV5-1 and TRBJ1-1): KAGVTQTPRYLIKTRGQQVTLSCSPISGHRSVSWYQQTPGQGLQFLFEYFSETQRNKGNFPGRFSGRQFSNSRSEMNVSTLELGDSALYLCASSERDRGNTEAFFGQGTRLTVV.